In its sample, the clone carrying this T cell receptor beta chain was seen a few times. No antigen is known for it. Primers: 60 Vbeta forward and 13 Jbeta reverse. Only in-frame clones appear in the TCRdb table, and some are missing; sequencing was by immunoSEQ multiplex PCR. The table has about 140,000 clones, roughly four fifths seen once; the top ten hold around 7%. This CDR3 is 13 amino acids long. With 1 base removed from V and 10 bases from J, the gap between germline ends came to 11 bases. Per the germline V gene, CDR1 is GTSNPN and CDR2 is SVGIG (reference sequence). The sample comes from a study of cytomegalovirus exposure and HLA in healthy donors. Broader study findings: A few chains linked to CMV were shown in vitro to be specific for CMV antigens.

This chain joins TRBV30 and TRBJ1-6; TRBD1 might be the D (6 bases). Material for sequencing was PBMCs. This clonotype was obtained from a man aged 30 to 39 in good health and CMV-seronegative. The CDR3 is CAWSGQGLSPLHF. Written as DNA, the CDR3 is TGTGCCTGGAGTGGGCAGGGGTTATCACCCCTCCACTTT.